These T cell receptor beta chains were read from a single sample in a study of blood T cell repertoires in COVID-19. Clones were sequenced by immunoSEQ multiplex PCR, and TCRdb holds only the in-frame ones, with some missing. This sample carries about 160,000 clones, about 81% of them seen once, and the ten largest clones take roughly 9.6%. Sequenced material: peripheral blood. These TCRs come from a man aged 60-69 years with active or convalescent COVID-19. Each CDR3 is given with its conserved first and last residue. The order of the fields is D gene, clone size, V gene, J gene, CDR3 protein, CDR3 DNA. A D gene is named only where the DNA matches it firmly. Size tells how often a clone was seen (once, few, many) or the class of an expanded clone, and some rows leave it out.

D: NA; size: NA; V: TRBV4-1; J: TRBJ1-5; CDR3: CASSQDGGDQPQHF; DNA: TGCGCCAGCAGCCAAGATGGGGGGGATCAGCCCCAGCATTTT
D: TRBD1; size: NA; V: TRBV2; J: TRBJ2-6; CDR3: CASSEWGQPSGANVLTF; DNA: TGTGCCAGCAGTGAATGGGGACAGCCCTCTGGGGCCAACGTCCTGACTTTC
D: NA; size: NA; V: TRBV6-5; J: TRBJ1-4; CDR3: CASKATGNEKLFF; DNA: TGTGCCAGCAAGGCAACGGGAAATGAAAAACTGTTTTTT
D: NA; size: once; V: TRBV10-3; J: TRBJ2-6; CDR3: CAISEGPHSGANVLTF; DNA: TGTGCCATCAGTGAGGGGCCGCACTCTGGGGCCAACGTCCTGACTTTC
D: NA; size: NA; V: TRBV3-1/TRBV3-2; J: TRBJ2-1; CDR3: CASSQPAGSYNEQFF; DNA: TGTGCCAGCAGCCAGCCAGCGGGTTCCTACAATGAGCAGTTCTTC
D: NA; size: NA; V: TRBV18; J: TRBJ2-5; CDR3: CASSRGTGVETQYF; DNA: TGTGCCAGCTCACGGGGTACGGGAGTAGAGACCCAGTACTTC
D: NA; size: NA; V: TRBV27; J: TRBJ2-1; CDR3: CASSPPGSYNEQFF; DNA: TGTGCCAGCAGCCCTCCCGGGTCCTACAATGAGCAGTTCTTC
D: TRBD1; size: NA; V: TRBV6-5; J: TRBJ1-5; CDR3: CASSFDRVQPQHF; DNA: TGTGCCAGCAGTTTCGACAGGGTCCAGCCCCAGCATTTT
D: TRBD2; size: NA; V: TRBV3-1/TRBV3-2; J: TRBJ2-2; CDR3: CASSQERLAGTGELFF; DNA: TGTGCCAGCAGCCAAGAGCGACTAGCGGGAACCGGGGAGCTGTTTTTT
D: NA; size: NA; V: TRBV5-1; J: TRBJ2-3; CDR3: CASSLGSGSTDTQYF; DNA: TGCGCCAGCAGCTTGGGTTCAGGGAGCACAGATACGCAGTATTTT
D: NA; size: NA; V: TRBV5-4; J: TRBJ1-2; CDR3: CASSLDRNYGYTF; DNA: TGTGCCAGCAGCTTGGACAGGAACTATGGCTACACCTTC
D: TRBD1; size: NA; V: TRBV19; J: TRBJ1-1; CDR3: CASNPSGTGIGNTEAFF; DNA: TGTGCCAGTAACCCCTCCGGGACAGGGATAGGGAACACTGAAGCTTTCTTT
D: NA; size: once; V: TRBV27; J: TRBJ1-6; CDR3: CASSLQNSPLHF; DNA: TGTGCCAGCAGTTTACAGAATTCACCCCTCCACTTT
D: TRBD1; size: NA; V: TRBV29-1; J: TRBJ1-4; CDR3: CSVDRGEKLFF; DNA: TGCAGCGTGGACAGGGGGGAAAAACTGTTTTTT
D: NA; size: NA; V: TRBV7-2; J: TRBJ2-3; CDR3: CASSLDYTDTQYF; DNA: TGTGCCAGCAGCTTAGATTACACAGATACGCAGTATTTT
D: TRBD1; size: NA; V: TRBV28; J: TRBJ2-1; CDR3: CASSPGTGGIEQFF; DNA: TGTGCCAGCAGTCCCGGGACAGGGGGTATCGAGCAGTTCTTC
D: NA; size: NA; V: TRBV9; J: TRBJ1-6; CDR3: CASSMDSYNSPLHF; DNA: TGTGCCAGCAGCATGGACAGCTATAATTCACCCCTCCACTTT
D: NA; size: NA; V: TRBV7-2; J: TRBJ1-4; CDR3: CASSPTAGPVEKLFF; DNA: TGTGCCAGCAGCCCCACGGCGGGGCCGGTTGAAAAACTGTTTTTT
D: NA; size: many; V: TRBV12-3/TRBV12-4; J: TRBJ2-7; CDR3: CASSLTGGEQYF; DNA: TGTGCCAGCAGTCTAACCGGCGGAGAGCAGTACTTC
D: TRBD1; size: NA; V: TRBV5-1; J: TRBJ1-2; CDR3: CASSLAGQAGYTF; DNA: TGCGCCAGCAGCTTGGCCGGACAGGCAGGCTACACCTTC
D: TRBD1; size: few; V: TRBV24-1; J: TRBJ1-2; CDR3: CATSGRTGHYGYTF; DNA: TGTGCCACCAGTGGACGGACAGGGCACTATGGCTACACCTTC
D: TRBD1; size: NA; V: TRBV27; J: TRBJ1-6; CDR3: CASSKDRGHERSPLHF; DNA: TGTGCCAGCAGTAAGGACAGGGGGCATGAAAGATCACCCCTCCACTTT
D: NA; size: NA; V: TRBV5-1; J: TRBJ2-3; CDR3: CASKKGERTDTQYF; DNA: TGCGCCAGCAAAAAGGGGGAGAGAACAGATACGCAGTATTTT
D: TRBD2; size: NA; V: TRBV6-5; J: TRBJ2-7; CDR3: CASTIAGGTSYEQYF; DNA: TGTGCCAGCACTATAGCGGGAGGTACTTCCTACGAGCAGTACTTC
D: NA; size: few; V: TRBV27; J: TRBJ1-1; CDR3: CASSLGHNTEAFF; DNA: TGTGCCAGCAGTTTGGGACATAACACTGAAGCTTTCTTT
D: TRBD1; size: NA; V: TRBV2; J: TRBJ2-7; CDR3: CASSETGDEQYF; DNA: TGTGCCAGCAGTGAGACAGGGGACGAGCAGTACTTC